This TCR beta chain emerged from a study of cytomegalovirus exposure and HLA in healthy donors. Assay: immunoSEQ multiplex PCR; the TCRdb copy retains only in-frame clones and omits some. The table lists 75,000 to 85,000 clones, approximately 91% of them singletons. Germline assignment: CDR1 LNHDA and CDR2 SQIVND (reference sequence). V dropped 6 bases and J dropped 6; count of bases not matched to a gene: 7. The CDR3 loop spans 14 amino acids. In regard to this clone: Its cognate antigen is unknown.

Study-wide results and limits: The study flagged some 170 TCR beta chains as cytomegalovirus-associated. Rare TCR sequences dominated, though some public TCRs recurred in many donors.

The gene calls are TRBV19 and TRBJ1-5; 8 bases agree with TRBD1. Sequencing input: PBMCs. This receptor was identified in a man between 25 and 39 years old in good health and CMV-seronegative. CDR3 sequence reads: CASRDRVGGQPQHF. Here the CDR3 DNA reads TGTGCCAGTAGGGACAGGGTGGGAGGTCAGCCCCAGCATTTT.